This T cell receptor (beta chain) comes out of a study of T cell responses to AZD1222 COVID-19 vaccine (dated by TCRdb to the early 2020s). A note on the overall study: AZD1222 recipients with second doses at about 4 weeks or about 12 weeks were pooled, because spike-specific TCR depth and breadth did not differ between schedules. TCR sequencing was performed for fewer than 250 trial participants, of whom roughly 200 were given two doses of AZD1222 and approximately 26 were given two doses of MenACWY control vaccine. Trial participants were enrolled by age into subgroups of 18-55, 56-69 and 70-plus years, and about 150, 27 and 61 TCR-sequenced participants, respectively, were included in these subgroups.

What the study reported, not specific to this receptor: In the small 56-69-year group, the increase in depth fell short of significance, most likely because of low power. A significant rise in spike-specific TCR breadth and depth was observed after two AZD1222 doses relative to day 0 and relative to MenACWY recipients. No day 14 peak-response samples were available, so repertoires were characterized only after the peak T cell response. Most participants were white British and females outnumbered males, and the authors suggested that clonal diversity may have been underestimated. Conclusions about previously exposed vaccinees are limited, since just five or six AZD1222 recipients were seropositive for SARS-CoV-2 at baseline. Nearly half of unique spike-specific TCRs reportedly recognized epitopes outside regions mutated in the B.1.351 and B.1.1.7 variants. The vaccine-associated CD4 TCRs covered the entire spike protein, and the dominant responses fell in regions 160-218 and 743-854.

The CDR3 regions of human TCRbeta chains were analyzed by immunosequencing. The original pipeline was this. TCRs in the repertoires were compared against a reference library of SARS-CoV-2-specific TCRs that had been generated with the MIRA antigen-specificity platform. Breadth meant the fraction of unique TCRs that were SARS-CoV-2-associated, whereas depth meant the fraction of total T cells that were SARS-CoV-2-associated. Each spike-specific TCR was assigned to its reactive spike region and to a CD4 or CD8 class using the MIRA data. Log10-transformed breadth and depth values were compared by one-way ANOVA with Sidak's multiple comparisons tests. The immuneACCESS repertoire file appears here via TCRdb, limited to in-frame rearrangements. These files lack a portion of the clones; in checked studies, under half of the deficit traces to unresolved V genes, and the cause of the others is not known. The V and J calls and clone size were taken over from that table, and D and trimming were inferred from the DNA. The sample table contains about 120,000 clones; only one count was recorded for approximately 90% of them. The ten most abundant clones make up under 1.2% of the sample.

The time point label corresponds to: baseline before first vaccination. The vaccinee samples were drawn from two UK trials, COV001 and COV002, one of which was a single-blind randomized controlled phase 2/3 trial testing AZD1222 (ChAdOx1 nCoV-19) in healthy adults. For TCRbeta chain sequencing, PBMC samples from trial participants were taken at day 0 and at day 28 after the second dose. The table lists this clone with a few counts. It lacks a known antigen. Per-base quality was not reported, and no clone a single base away is much larger than it. The sequencing here drew on peripheral blood, taken on day 0 of AZD1222 vaccination. This receptor was identified in an adult in good health.

The CDR3 sequence is CASSSPGQLIYGYTF. The base sequence is TGTGCCAGCAGTTCTCCGGGACAGTTAATATATGGCTACACCTTC. The V and J segments used are TRBV6-6 and TRBJ1-2, and TRBD1 aligns with 7 junction nucleotides. V trim: 4 bases; J trim: 5 bases; unmatched bases: 10. From a lookup of the germline V gene (reference sequence), CDR1 and CDR2 are MNHNY and SVGAGI. The CDR3 covers 15 residues, taking in both the cysteine and the phenylalanine. Here the CDR3 DNA is all that survives: 45 bases in frame from base 1.